The 25 T cell receptor beta chains given below trace back to one sample, sequenced in a study of T-cell memory formation after mild COVID-19. TCRdb re-called the 5' RACE reads with MiXCR, one entry per CDR3 protein. The data show 250,000 to 350,000 distinct CDR3 sequences, roughly a fifth seen once. Sequenced sample: PBMCs or a T cell subset sorted from them (not recorded which). The source is a man aged 18 to 30 who had mild COVID-19 (a few samples of this study predate the infection). Cell type and time point are not known.

V usage is TRBV6-5 and J usage is TRBJ1-2; 9 positions match TRBD1. The CDR3 is made up of 13 amino acids. Per the germline V gene, CDR1 is MNHEY and CDR2 is SVGAGI. Trimming took 6 bases from V and 8 from J; bases not matched to a gene: 7. CDR3 in amino acids: CASRKRDREGYTF. Written as DNA, the CDR3 is TGTGCCAGCAGAAAAAGGGACAGGGAAGGCTACACCTTC.

This clonotype has a handful of counts. J is TRBJ1-1 and V is TRBV6-5; D gene unclear. This CDR3 has 16 residues. Germline V gene lookup returns CDR1 MNHEY and CDR2 SVGAGI. V lost 6 bases, J lost 4 bases, and 21 bases lay in between. For the CDR3, the DNA is TGTGCCAGCAGACCCGCGAGGAATACCCCCGGCACTGAAGCTTTCTTT. Its translation: CASRPARNTPGTEAFF.

This clonotype showed up just a few times. This rearrangement joins TRBV7-3 to TRBJ2-5; perhaps TRBD2 as D (6 bases). Germline CDR1 and CDR2: SGHTA and FQGTGA. This CDR3 is built from 14 residues. Between the trimmed V and J ends, which lost 5 bases and 5 bases, there was a span of 15 bases. The CDR3 nucleotides read TGTGCCAGCAGCCCGTCACTAGCATCGGAGACCCAGTACTTC. Encoded protein: CASSPSLASETQYF.

The CDR3 DNA reads as TGTGCCAGCAGTTTCCGGGAGCAAGAGACCCAGTACTTC. Translating it yields CASSFREQETQYF. This chain links TRBV27 with TRBJ2-5; D perhaps matches TRBD2 (6 bases). The CDR3 has 13 residues. Between the trimmed V and J ends, which lost 3 bases and 2 bases, there was a span of 7 bases. Looked up from germline, CDR1 is MNHEY and CDR2 is SMNVEV (reference sequence).

This clonotype was counted a few times. The chain uses TRBV5-1 and TRBJ2-1, with D possibly TRBD1 on 7 matching bases. The V gene lost 8 bases and the J gene lost 4 bases, with 13 bases spanning the gap. CDR3 length: 13 residues. Per germline, CDR1 SGHRS and CDR2 YFSETQ. The DNA of the CDR3 is TGCGCCAGTCGGGACAGCGGGTACAATGAGCAGTTCTTC. This sequence encodes CASRDSGYNEQFF.

There are a few counts of this clonotype. The CDR3 sequence: CASSYGQGVQETQYF. Written as DNA, the CDR3 is TGTGCCAGCAGTTATGGACAGGGTGTCCAAGAGACCCAGTACTTC. The V gene is TRBV12-3 or TRBV12-4, the J gene TRBJ2-5, with TRBD1 identical over 8 bases. CDR3 length: 15 residues. Trimming took 4 bases from V and 1 from J; bases not matched to a gene: 5.

CDR3 sequence reads: CASSRYRENSPLHF. The CDR3, as DNA: TGTGCCAGCAGCCGGTACCGGGAGAATTCACCCCTCCACTTT. The chain has TRBV7-3 and TRBJ1-6; D is unclear. From germline, CDR1 is SGHTA and CDR2 FQGTGA. V gave up 5 bases and J gave up 7 bases, with 12 bases separating them. CDR3 length: 14 amino acids.

This clonotype appeared a few times. This sequence joins TRBV6-5 and TRBJ2-7, with a possible D match to TRBD2 (6 bases). Germline V gene sequence: CDR1 MNHEY, CDR2 SVGAGI. Trimming took 8 bases from V and 1 from J, leaving 18 bases between them. The CDR3 spans 15 residues. In nucleotides, the CDR3 is TGTGCCAGCTACCTAGGCGGGGTAAGATCCTACGAGCAGTACGTC. It specifies CASYLGGVRSYEQYV.

This clonotype was seen only once. The rearrangement links TRBV6-5 to TRBJ1-2; D gene unclear. This CDR3 comprises 14 residues. CDR1 is MNHEY, CDR2 SVGAGI, per germline. V was shortened by 6 bases and J by 9 bases, with 20 bases between the two germline ends. CDR3 protein: CASRESDRLNCYTF. The CDR3 DNA reads as TGTGCCAGCAGGGAATCCGACCGACTGAATTGCTACACCTTC.

In this sample, this clonotype turned up many times. This chain joins TRBV6-4 and TRBJ2-3, with 8 bases aligning to TRBD2. V lost 0 bases, J lost 0 bases, and 2 bases stayed unmatched. Germline assignment: CDR1 MRHNA and CDR2 SNTAGT. This CDR3 is 16 amino acids long. The CDR3 protein is CASSDSASGSTDTQYF. CDR3 coding DNA: TGTGCCAGCAGTGACTCGGCTAGCGGGAGCACAGATACGCAGTATTTT.

The chain joins TRBV4-2 to TRBJ2-2; no firm D call. Germline V gene sequence: CDR1 LGHNA, CDR2 YNFKEQ. Trimming took off 0 bases at V and 7 bases at J, with 12 bases between the two ends. CDR3 length equals 15 residues. The CDR3 reads CASSQDQDPGGELFF. CDR3 nucleotides: TGTGCCAGCAGCCAAGATCAAGACCCCGGCGGGGAGCTGTTTTTT.

This clonotype turned up a few times. This sequence joins TRBV29-1 and TRBJ2-3; no reliable D call. V was clipped by 0 bases and J by 1 base, with 2 bases between them. CDR3 length: 12 residues. The V gene's germline CDR1 is SQVTM and CDR2 ANQGSEA. In nucleotides, the CDR3 is TGCAGCGTTGAAGAAGGCACAGATACGCAGTATTTT. Protein: CSVEEGTDTQYF.

This clonotype turned up a few times. Written as DNA, the CDR3 is TGTGCCAGCTCACCACCGGCAGGCCATAACACTGAAGCTTTCTTT. Amino acid sequence: CASSPPAGHNTEAFF. This chain joins TRBV18 and TRBJ1-1; no reliable D call. V dropped 0 bases and J dropped 2 bases, with 10 bases sitting between them. Germline CDR1 reads KGHSH; CDR2 reads LQKENI. The CDR3 extends over 15 amino acids.

This clonotype was seen only a few times. The chain employs TRBV7-9 and TRBJ1-1, with D hard to call. The V gene's germline CDR1 is SEHNR and CDR2 FQNEAQ (reference sequence). Trimming left V 6 bases short and J 0 bases short, with 11 bases between. This CDR3 comprises 14 residues. CDR3 amino acids: CASRRPEMNTEAFF. The CDR3 DNA sequence: TGTGCCAGCAGGCGCCCAGAGATGAACACTGAAGCTTTCTTT.

The chain uses TRBV5-1 and TRBJ2-7, with 9 nucleotides matching TRBD1. The germline CDR1 and CDR2 sequences are SGHRS and YFSETQ. This CDR3 comprises 14 residues. Germline trimming cut 6 bases from V and 4 bases from J; bases unmatched to any gene: 8. The DNA for the CDR3 is TGCGCCAGCAAACGGACAGGGGCCTTGTACGAGCAGTACTTC. Its translation: CASKRTGALYEQYF.

The rearrangement uses TRBV30 and TRBJ1-2; D possibly corresponds to TRBD1 (5 bases). The CDR3 loop spans 13 amino acids. Germline V lookup: CDR1 GTSNPN, CDR2 SVGIG (reference sequence). V lost 4 bases and J 4 bases, leaving 13 bases between the germline ends. This CDR3 is CAWKYRGGYGYTF. The CDR3 nucleotides are TGTGCCTGGAAGTACCGGGGGGGCTATGGCTACACCTTC. The entire variable domain, with the rest obtained from reference TRBV30 and TRBJ1-2, is as follows: SQTIHQWPATLVQPVGSPLSLECTVEGTSNPNLYWYRQAAGRGLQLLFYSVGIGQISSEVPQNLSASRPQDRQFILSSKKLLLSDSGFYLCAWKYRGGYGYTFGSGTRLTVV.

This clonotype appeared a few times. The chain has TRBV9 and TRBJ2-2, with 8 bases identical to TRBD2. In germline, CDR1 is SGDLS, CDR2 YYNGEE. The CDR3 sequence is 16 residues long. Trimming at V came to 4 bases and at J to 5 bases, leaving 10 bases not matched to a gene. CDR3 nucleotides: TGTGCCAGCAGCCCTAGGAGGACGGGGGGGACCGGGGAGCTGTTTTTT. Translating it yields CASSPRRTGGTGELFF.

The chain combines TRBV4-1 with TRBJ1-5, with D maybe TRBD1 (5 bases). The V and J ends lost 0 bases and 2 bases respectively, with 11 bases between them. Germline CDR1 is MGHRA and CDR2 is YSYEKL. The CDR3 loop spans 16 amino acids. The CDR3 protein is CASSQDNGGGNQPQHF. The CDR3 DNA follows: TGCGCCAGCAGCCAAGATAACGGGGGAGGCAATCAGCCCCAGCATTTT.

In its sample, this clonotype was seen many times. V and J are TRBV7-2 and TRBJ2-1; maybe TRBD1 (5 bases). Trimming pared 7 bases from V and 4 bases from J, leaving 17 bases between. The CDR3 has 15 amino acids. Germline CDR1 is SGHTA and CDR2 is FQGNSA. The DNA of the CDR3 is TGTGCCAGCACGTTAGTAGGGGCCATATACAATGAGCAGTTCTTC. This translates into CASTLVGAIYNEQFF.

The rearrangement links TRBV7-2 to TRBJ2-3; D is uncertain. The CDR3 loop spans 13 amino acids. CDR1 is SGHTA and CDR2 is FQGNSA in the germline V gene. The V end was cut by 5 bases, the J end by 6 bases, with 12 bases between. The DNA of the CDR3 is TGTGCCAGCAGCCCTCGATCAAGGGATACGCAGTATTTT. Its protein product is CASSPRSRDTQYF.

This chain joins TRBV5-1 and TRBJ2-3; no reliable D call. Trimming shortened V by 0 bases and J by 6 bases, and 17 bases separated the two germline ends. The CDR3 has 16 amino acids. CDR1 and CDR2 (germline): SGHRS, YFSETQ. The DNA of the CDR3 is TGCGCCAGCAGCTTGGGACAAACGCCCTCGGGCGATACGCAGTATTTT. It yields the protein CASSLGQTPSGDTQYF.

In this sample, this clonotype turned up a few times. The rearrangement uses TRBV7-9 and TRBJ2-5, with TRBD2 as a possible D gene (6 bases). The CDR3 loop spans 15 amino acids. Trimming pared 3 bases from V and 0 bases from J, leaving 11 bases between. Germline CDR1 SEHNR, CDR2 FQNEAQ (reference sequence). The CDR3 nucleotides read TGTGCCAGCAGCTTGGGGGGACCCCACCAAGAGACCCAGTACTTC. It specifies CASSLGGPHQETQYF.

This clonotype was observed a few times. The chain combines TRBV12-3 or TRBV12-4 with TRBJ1-3; D may be TRBD1 (6 bases). The germline V and J ends were trimmed by 3 bases and 0 bases, with 9 bases remaining between them. The CDR3 is made up of 15 amino acids. CDR3 loop: CASSLTGTSGNTIYF. In nucleotides, the CDR3 is TGTGCCAGCAGTTTGACAGGAACCTCTGGAAACACCATATATTTT.

This clonotype was observed a handful of times. V and J are TRBV15 and TRBJ1-6; a possible D gene is TRBD1 (6 bases). Germline CDR1 is LNHNV and CDR2 is YYDKDF (reference sequence). V lost 5 bases to trimming and J lost 6 bases, with 14 bases between them. This CDR3 has 15 residues. Here the CDR3 DNA reads TGTGCCACCAGCCCCCCCGGGGGGGCTAATTCACCCCTCCACTTT. Protein product: CATSPPGGANSPLHF.

The chain has TRBV5-6 and TRBJ2-3, with 7 positions matching TRBD2. Trimming took 1 base from V and 5 from J; bases not matched to a gene: 4. Germline V gene lookup returns CDR1 SGHDT and CDR2 YYEEEE. The CDR3 spans 14 residues. CDR3 nucleotide sequence: TGTGCCAGCAGCTTGCGGGGGGTAGGAGATACGCAGTATTTT. This sequence encodes CASSLRGVGDTQYF.